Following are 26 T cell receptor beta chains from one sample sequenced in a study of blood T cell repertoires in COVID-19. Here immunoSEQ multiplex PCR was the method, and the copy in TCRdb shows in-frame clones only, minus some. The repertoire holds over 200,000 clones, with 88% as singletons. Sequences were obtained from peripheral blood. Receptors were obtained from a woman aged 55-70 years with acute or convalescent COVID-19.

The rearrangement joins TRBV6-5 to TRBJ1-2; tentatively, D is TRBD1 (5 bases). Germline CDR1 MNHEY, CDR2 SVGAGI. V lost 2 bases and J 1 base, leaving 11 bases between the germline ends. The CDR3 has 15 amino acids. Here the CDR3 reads CASSYQRQSNYGYTF. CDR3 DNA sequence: TGTGCCAGCAGTTACCAGAGACAGAGTAACTATGGCTACACCTTC.

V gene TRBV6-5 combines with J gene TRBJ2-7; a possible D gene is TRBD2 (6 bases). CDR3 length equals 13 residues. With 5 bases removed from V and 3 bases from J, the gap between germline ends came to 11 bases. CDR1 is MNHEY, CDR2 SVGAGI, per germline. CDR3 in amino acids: CASSRDSGYEQYF. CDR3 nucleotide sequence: TGTGCCAGCAGTCGGGACTCCGGCTACGAGCAGTACTTC.

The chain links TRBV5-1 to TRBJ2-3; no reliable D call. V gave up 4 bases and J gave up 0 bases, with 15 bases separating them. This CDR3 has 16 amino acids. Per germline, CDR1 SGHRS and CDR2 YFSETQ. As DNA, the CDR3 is TGCGCCAGCAGCCCCCCGGTTCAACCTAGCACAGATACGCAGTATTTT. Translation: CASSPPVQPSTDTQYF. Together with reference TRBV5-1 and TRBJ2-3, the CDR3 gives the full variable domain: KAGVTQTPRYLIKTRGQQVTLSCSPISGHRSVSWYQQTPGQGLQFLFEYFSETQRNKGNFPGRFSGRQFSNSRSEMNVSTLELGDSALYLCASSPPVQPSTDTQYFGPGTRLTVL.

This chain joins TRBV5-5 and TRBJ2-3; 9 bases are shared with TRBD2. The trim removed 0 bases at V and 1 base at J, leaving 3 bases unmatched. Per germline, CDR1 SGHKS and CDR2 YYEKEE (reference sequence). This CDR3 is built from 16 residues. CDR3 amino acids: CASSLAASGGTDTQYF. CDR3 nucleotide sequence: TGTGCCAGCAGCTTGGCTGCTAGCGGGGGCACAGATACGCAGTATTTT.

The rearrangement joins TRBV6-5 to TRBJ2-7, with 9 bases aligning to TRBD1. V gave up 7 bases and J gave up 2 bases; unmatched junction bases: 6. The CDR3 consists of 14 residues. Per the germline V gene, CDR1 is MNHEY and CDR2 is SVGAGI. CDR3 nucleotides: TGTGCCAGCAAAGTACAGGGGGCCCCCTACGAGCAGTACTTC. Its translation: CASKVQGAPYEQYF.

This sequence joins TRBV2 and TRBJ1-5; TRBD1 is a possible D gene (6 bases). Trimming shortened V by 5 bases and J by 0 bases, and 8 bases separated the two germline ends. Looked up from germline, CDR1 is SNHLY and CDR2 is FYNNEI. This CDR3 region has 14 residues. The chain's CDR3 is CASSPQGSNQPQHF. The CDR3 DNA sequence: TGTGCCAGCAGTCCACAGGGTAGCAATCAGCCCCAGCATTTT.

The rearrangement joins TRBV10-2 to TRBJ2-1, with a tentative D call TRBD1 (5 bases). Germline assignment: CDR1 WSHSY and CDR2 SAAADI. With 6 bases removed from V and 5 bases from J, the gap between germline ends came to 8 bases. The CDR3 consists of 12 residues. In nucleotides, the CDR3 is TGCGCCAGCAGCATGACAGACAATGAGCAGTTCTTC. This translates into CASSMTDNEQFF.

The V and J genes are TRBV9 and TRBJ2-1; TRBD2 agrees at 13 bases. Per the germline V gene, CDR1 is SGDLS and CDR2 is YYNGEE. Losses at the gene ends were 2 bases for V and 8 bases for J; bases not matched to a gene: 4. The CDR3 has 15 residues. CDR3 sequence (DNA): TGTGCCAGCAGCGTCGGGACTAGCGGGAACCATGAGCAGTTCTTC. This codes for CASSVGTSGNHEQFF.

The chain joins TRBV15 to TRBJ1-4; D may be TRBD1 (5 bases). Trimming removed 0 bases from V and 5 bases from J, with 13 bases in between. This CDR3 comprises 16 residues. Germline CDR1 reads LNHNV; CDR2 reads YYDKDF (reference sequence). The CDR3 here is CATSRDLTGGNEKLFF. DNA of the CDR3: TGTGCCACCAGCAGAGATCTAACCGGGGGGAATGAAAAACTGTTTTTT.

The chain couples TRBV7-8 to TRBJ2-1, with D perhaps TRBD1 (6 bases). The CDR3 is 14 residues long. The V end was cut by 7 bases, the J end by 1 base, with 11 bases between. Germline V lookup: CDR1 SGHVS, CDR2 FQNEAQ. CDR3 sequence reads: CASNPRGSYNEQFF. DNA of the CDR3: TGTGCCAGCAACCCCAGGGGATCCTACAATGAGCAGTTCTTC. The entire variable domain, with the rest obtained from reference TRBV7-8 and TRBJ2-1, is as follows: GAGVSQSPRYKVAKRGQDVALRCDPISGHVSLFWYQQALGQGPEFLTYFQNEAQLDKSGLPSDRFFAERPEGSVSTLKIQRTQQEDSAVYLCASNPRGSYNEQFFGPGTRLTVL.

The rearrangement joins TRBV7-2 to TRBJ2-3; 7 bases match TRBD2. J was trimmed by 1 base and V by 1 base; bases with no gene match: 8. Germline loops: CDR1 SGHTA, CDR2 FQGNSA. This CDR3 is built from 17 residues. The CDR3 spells CASSLEDGGIRTDTQYF. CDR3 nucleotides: TGTGCCAGCAGCTTAGAAGACGGGGGGATCCGCACAGATACGCAGTATTTT.

The CDR3 region has the DNA TGTGCCAGCAGCGTACAGGTGAACACTGAAGCTTTCTTT. This translates into CASSVQVNTEAFF. V and J are TRBV9 and TRBJ1-1; D is unclear. The germline gives CDR1 SGDLS, CDR2 YYNGEE. This CDR3 is built from 13 residues. With 1 base removed from V and 0 bases from J, the gap between germline ends came to 4 bases.

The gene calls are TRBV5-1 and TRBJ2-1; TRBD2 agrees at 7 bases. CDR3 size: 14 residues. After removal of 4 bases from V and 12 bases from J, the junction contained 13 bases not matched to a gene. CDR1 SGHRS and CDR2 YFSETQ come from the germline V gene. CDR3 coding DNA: TGCGCCAGCAGCCCTACAGCGGGAAGGGAGGGGCAGTTCTTC. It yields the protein CASSPTAGREGQFF.

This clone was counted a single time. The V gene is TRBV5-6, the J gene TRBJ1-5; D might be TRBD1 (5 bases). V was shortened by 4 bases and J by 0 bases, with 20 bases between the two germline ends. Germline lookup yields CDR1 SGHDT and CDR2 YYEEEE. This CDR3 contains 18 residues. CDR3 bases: TGTGCCAGCAGCCTAACAGGTGCGGGGAGCCTTAGCAATCAGCCCCAGCATTTT. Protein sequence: CASSLTGAGSLSNQPQHF.

CDR3 sequence: CASSPFRASGGTTYNEQFF. The DNA of the CDR3 is TGTGCCAGCAGCCCTTTCCGGGCTAGCGGGGGAACAACCTACAATGAGCAGTTCTTC. The chain uses TRBV11-3 and TRBJ2-1; 10 bases are shared with TRBD2. Germline CDR1 is SGHNT and CDR2 is YENEEA. The CDR3 covers 19 residues. V was pared by 5 bases and J by 2 bases, with 15 bases of the junction left unmatched.

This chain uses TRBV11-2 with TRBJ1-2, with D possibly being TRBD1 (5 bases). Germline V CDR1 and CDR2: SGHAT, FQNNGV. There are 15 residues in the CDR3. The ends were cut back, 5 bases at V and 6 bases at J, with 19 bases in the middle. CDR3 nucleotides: TGTGCCAGCAGCCTTCGGGGGGGAGCACCCGATGGCTACACCTTC. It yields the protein CASSLRGGAPDGYTF.

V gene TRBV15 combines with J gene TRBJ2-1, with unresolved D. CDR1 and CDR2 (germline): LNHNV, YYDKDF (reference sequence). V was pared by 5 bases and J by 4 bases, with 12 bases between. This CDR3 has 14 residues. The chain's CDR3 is CATSSNPGYNEQFF. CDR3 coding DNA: TGTGCCACCAGCTCCAACCCGGGTTACAATGAGCAGTTCTTC.

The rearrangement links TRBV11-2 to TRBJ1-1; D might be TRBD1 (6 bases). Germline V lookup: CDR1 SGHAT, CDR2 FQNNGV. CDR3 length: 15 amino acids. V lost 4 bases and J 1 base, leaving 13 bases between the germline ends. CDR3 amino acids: CASSWTDSPNTEAFF. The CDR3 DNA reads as TGTGCCAGCAGCTGGACGGACAGCCCGAACACTGAAGCTTTCTTT.

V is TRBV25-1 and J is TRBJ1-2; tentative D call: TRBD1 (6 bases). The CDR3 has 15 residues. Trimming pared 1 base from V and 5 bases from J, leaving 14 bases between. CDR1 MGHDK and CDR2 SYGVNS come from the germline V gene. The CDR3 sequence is CASSESGGAGYGYTF. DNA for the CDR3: TGTGCCAGCAGTGAATCGGGGGGGGCTGGGTATGGCTACACCTTC.

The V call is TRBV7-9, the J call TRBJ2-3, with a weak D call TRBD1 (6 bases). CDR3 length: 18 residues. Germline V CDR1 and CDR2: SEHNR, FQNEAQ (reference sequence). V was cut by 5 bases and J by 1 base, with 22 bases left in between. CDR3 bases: TGTGCCAGCAGCCTCAGGCCGGTGAGGACAGAAGGCACAGATACGCAGTATTTT. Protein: CASSLRPVRTEGTDTQYF. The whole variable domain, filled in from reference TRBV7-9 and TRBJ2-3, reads DTGVSQNPRHKITKRGQNVTFRCDPISEHNRLYWYRQTLGQGPEFLTYFQNEAQLEKSRLLSDRFSAERPKGSFSTLEIQRTEQGDSAMYLCASSLRPVRTEGTDTQYFGPGTRLTVL.

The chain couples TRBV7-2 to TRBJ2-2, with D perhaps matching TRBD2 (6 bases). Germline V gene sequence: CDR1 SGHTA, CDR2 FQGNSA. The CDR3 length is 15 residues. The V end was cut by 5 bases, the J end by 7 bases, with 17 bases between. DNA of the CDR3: TGTGCCAGCAGCGAAAGCGGGCTAGCGAGCGGGGAGCTGTTTTTT. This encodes CASSESGLASGELFF.

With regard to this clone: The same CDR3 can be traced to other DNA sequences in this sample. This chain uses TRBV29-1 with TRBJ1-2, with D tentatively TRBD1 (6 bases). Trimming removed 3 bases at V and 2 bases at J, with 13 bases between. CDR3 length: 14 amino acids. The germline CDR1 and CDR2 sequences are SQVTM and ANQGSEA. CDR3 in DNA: TGCAGCGTTGACCTTGGGGGGGCAAACTATGGCTACACCTTC. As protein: CSVDLGGANYGYTF.

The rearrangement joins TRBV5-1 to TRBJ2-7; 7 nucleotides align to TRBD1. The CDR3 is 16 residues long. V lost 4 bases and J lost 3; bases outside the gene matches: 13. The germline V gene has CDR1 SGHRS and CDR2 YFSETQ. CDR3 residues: CASSTGDRASNYEQYF. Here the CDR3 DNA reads TGCGCCAGCAGCACCGGGGACAGAGCCTCCAACTACGAGCAGTACTTC.

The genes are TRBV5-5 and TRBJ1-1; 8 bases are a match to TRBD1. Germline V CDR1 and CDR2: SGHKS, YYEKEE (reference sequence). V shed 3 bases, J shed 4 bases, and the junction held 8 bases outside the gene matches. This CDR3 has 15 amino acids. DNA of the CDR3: TGTGCCAGCAGCTCGACCCGGACAGGGCCCACTGAAGCTTTCTTT. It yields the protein CASSSTRTGPTEAFF.

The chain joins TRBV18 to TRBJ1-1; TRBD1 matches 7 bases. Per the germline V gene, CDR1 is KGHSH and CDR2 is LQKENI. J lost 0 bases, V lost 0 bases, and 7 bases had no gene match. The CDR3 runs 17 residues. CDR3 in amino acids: CASSPPDRALMNTEAFF. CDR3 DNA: TGTGCCAGCTCACCACCCGACAGGGCCCTCATGAACACTGAAGCTTTCTTT.

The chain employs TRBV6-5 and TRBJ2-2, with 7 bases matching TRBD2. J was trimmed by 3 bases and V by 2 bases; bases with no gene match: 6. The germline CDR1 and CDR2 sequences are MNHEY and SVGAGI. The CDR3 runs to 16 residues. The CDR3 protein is CASSYRRLADTGELFF. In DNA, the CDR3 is TGTGCCAGCAGTTACCGGCGGCTAGCGGACACCGGGGAGCTGTTTTTT.